Here is one TCR beta chain with its context. They ran version v3.0 of the immunoSEQ assay at survey level. Assay used: immunoSEQ multiplex PCR; TCRdb lists only in-frame clones, some missing. The data contain about 20,000 clones, 82% of them seen just once; the ten biggest clones take up about 10%. Germline lookup yields CDR1 SGDLS and CDR2 YYNGEE. The CDR3 totals 16 residues. The V end lost 1 base, the J end lost 6 bases, and 18 bases lay between the germline ends. These data belong to a study of long-term antiretroviral therapy in people with HIV. This TCR was recovered from a man aged 40-50 years with HIV. This sample comprised unsorted PBMCs, obtained 2.3 to 2.5 years after starting antiretroviral therapy. The chain links TRBV9 to TRBJ2-3; D perhaps matches TRBD1 (5 bases). The DNA of the CDR3 is TGTGCCAGCAGCGTATATGCGGACACAGCGTCCGATACGCAGTATTTT. It codes for CASSVYADTASDTQYF.